A single sample is the source of the 8 T cell receptor beta chains below, sequenced in a study of T-cell reconstitution after alpha-beta-depleted transplantation in children. For TCRbeta, the library was prepared with unique molecular identifiers. Each CDR3 protein is one row after TCRdb ran MiXCR on the PCR reads. The sample includes about a million distinct CDR3 sequences, around 30% of them seen just once. The material sequenced was PBMCs, mostly from graft donor cells, taken 360 days after TCRalphabeta/CD19-depleted stem cell transplant. These receptors came from a boy younger than two who had a stem cell transplant for SCID, so the T cells may come from the graft donor.

This clonotype was recorded a few times. V is TRBV12-3 or TRBV12-4 and J is TRBJ2-7, with D perhaps being TRBD1 or TRBD2 (6 bases each). Trimming pared 4 bases from V and 0 bases from J, leaving 13 bases between. The CDR3 loop spans 15 amino acids. This CDR3 is CASSSQEGDSYEQYF. CDR3 nucleotide sequence: TGTGCCAGCAGTTCGCAGGAGGGGGACTCCTACGAGCAGTACTTC.

V and J are TRBV6-5 and TRBJ2-1; D unclear. CDR1 MNHEY and CDR2 SVGAGI come from the germline V gene. With 0 bases removed from V and 5 bases from J, the gap between germline ends came to 17 bases. The CDR3 sequence is 17 residues long. The CDR3 protein is CASSYSFWGRFNNEQFF. CDR3 bases: TGTGCCAGCAGTTACTCGTTTTGGGGAAGATTCAACAATGAGCAGTTCTTC.

This clonotype was seen a handful of times. The CDR3 loop is CSARWGGTSGGPGEQYF. The CDR3 coding sequence is TGCAGTGCTAGATGGGGGGGCACTAGCGGGGGGCCCGGCGAGCAGTACTTC. The chain is built from TRBV20-1 and TRBJ2-7; 12 bases align to TRBD2. Germline values: CDR1 DFQATT, CDR2 SNEGSKA (reference sequence). CDR3 length: 17 amino acids. The J segment lost 6 bases and the V segment lost 2 bases, leaving 14 bases of the junction unmatched.

This clonotype was observed a handful of times. The gene calls are TRBV7-7 and TRBJ1-5; no clear D. Deletions cut 1 base from V and 0 bases from J, with 13 bases between. The CDR3 sequence is 17 residues long. Germline V gives CDR1 SSHAT, CDR2 FNYEAQ (reference sequence). The CDR3 protein is CASSLGPSRYSNQPQHF. CDR3 DNA sequence: TGTGCCAGCAGCTTAGGCCCCAGCAGATATAGCAATCAGCCCCAGCATTTT.

The J gene is TRBJ2-5, the V gene TRBV11-2; TRBD1 aligns across 8 bases. V lost 5 bases, J lost 2 bases, and 10 bases stayed unmatched. The germline V gene encodes CDR1 SGHAT and CDR2 FQNNGV. This CDR3 spans 16 amino acids. The CDR3 sequence: CASSLGQGLSQETQYF. As DNA, the CDR3 is TGTGCCAGCAGCCTAGGACAGGGACTGAGTCAAGAGACCCAGTACTTC.

The rearrangement links TRBV4-1 to TRBJ2-1; TRBD2 might be the D (5 bases). The V end was cut by 0 bases, the J end by 0 bases, with 9 bases between. The CDR3 totals 16 residues. Germline CDR1 reads MGHRA; CDR2 reads YSYEKL. CDR3 protein: CASSQDGMISYNEQFF. In nucleotides, the CDR3 is TGCGCCAGCAGCCAAGACGGGATGATCTCCTACAATGAGCAGTTCTTC.

This clonotype showed up just a few times. This chain uses TRBV3-1 with TRBJ2-3; the D is unclear. Germline CDR1 and CDR2: LGHDT and YNNKEL (reference sequence). The CDR3 extends over 13 amino acids. Trimming pared 6 bases from V and 1 base from J, leaving 8 bases between. CDR3 protein: CASRFGGTDTQYF. CDR3 nucleotides: TGTGCCAGCAGATTTGGGGGCACAGATACGCAGTATTTT.

This rearrangement joins TRBV10-3 to TRBJ2-7; the match to TRBD1 covers 8 bases. V was pared by 8 bases and J by 1 base, with 4 bases of the junction left unmatched. The CDR3 contains 13 residues. Per the germline V gene, CDR1 is ENHRY and CDR2 is SYGVKD. The CDR3 bases are TGTGCCATCCAACGGGACAGGTCCTACGAGCAGTACTTC. Residues: CAIQRDRSYEQYF.